The clone carrying this T cell receptor beta chain was seen a few times. The antigen is not known. The source of the sample is a study of beta chain features in type 1 diabetes. CDR1 and CDR2 (germline): SGHAT, FQNNGV. The CDR3 consists of 17 residues. V was trimmed by 1 base and J by 3 bases, leaving 15 bases between them. The study reverse transcribed the entire isolated RNA, so it sequenced expressed TCRB transcripts. The assay was immunoSEQ multiplex PCR, and TCRdb's table has in-frame clones only and misses some. The sample lists 300,000 to 350,000 clones, roughly 15% occurring once. Whole-study findings and limits: TCRB CDR3 length was moderately but significantly reduced in all four CD4+ subsets of Type 1 diabetes patients.

Material for sequencing was central memory CD4+ T cells from blood. The chain carries TRBV11-2 and TRBJ2-2; D might be TRBD2 (5 bases). The origin of this receptor is a man aged 25-45 years in good health. CDR3 sequence (DNA): TGTGCCAGCAGCTTAGGGTATAGTAGCGTATACACCGGGGAGCTGTTTTTT. This gives the protein CASSLGYSSVYTGELFF.